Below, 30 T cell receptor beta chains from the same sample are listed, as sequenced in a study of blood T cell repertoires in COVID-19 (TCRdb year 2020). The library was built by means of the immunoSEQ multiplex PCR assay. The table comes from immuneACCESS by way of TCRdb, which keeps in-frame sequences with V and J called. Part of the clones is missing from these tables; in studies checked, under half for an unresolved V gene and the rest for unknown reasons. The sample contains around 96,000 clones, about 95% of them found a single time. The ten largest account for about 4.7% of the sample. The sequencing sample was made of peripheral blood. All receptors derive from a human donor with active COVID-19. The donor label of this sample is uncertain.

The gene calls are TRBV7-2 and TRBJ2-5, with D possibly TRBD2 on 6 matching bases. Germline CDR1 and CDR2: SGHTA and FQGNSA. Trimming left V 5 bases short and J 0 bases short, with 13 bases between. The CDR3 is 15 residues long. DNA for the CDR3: TGTGCCAGCAGCCCCGGGGAGGCACACCAAGAGACCCAGTACTTC. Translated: CASSPGEAHQETQYF.

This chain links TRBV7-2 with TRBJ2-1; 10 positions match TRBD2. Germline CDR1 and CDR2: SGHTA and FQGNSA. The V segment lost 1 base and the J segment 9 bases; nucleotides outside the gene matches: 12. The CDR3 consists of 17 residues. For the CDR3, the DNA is TGTGCCAGCAGCTTAGGACCCCCCATTAGCGGGAGGACTGAGCAGTTCTTC. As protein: CASSLGPPISGRTEQFF.

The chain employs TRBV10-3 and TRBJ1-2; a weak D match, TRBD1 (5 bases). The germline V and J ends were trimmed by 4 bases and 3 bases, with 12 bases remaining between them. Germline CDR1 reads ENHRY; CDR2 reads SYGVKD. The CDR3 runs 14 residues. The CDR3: CAISARVGDYGYTF. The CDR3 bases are TGTGCCATCAGTGCCCGAGTAGGGGACTATGGCTACACCTTC.

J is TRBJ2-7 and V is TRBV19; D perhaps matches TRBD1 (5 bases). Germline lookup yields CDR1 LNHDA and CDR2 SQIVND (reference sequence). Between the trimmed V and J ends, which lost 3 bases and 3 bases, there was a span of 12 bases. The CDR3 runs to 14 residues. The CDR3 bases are TGTGCCAGTAGTATCCCAGGGTTTTTCTACGAGCAGTACTTC. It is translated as CASSIPGFFYEQYF.

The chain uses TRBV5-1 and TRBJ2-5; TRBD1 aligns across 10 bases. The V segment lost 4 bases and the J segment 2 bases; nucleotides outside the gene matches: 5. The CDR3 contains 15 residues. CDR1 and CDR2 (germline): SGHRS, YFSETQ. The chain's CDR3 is CASSTRDRGQETQYF. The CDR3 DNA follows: TGCGCCAGCAGCACCCGGGACAGGGGTCAAGAGACCCAGTACTTC. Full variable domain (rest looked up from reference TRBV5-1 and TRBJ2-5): KAGVTQTPRYLIKTRGQQVTLSCSPISGHRSVSWYQQTPGQGLQFLFEYFSETQRNKGNFPGRFSGRQFSNSRSEMNVSTLELGDSALYLCASSTRDRGQETQYFGPGTRLLVL.

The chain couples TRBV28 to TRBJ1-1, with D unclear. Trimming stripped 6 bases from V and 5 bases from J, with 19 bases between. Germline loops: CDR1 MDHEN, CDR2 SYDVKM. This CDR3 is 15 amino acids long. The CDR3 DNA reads TGTGCCAGCAGGGTCCTCGGGGTGGTGGGTACTGAAGCTTTCTTT. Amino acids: CASRVLGVVGTEAFF.

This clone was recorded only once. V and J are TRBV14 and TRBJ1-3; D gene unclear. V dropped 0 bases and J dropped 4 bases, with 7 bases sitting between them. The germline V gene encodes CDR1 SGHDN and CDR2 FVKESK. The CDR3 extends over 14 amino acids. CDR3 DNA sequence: TGTGCCAGCAGCCAAGAGTTAGCCGGAAACACCATATATTTT. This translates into CASSQELAGNTIYF.

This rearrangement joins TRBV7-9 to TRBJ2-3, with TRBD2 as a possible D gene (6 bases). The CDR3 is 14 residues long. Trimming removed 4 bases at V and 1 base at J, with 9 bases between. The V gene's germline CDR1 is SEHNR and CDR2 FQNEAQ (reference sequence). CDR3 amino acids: CASSWREGTDTQYF. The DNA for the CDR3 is TGTGCCAGCAGCTGGAGGGAGGGCACAGATACGCAGTATTTT. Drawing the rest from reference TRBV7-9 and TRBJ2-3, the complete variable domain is DTGVSQNPRHKITKRGQNVTFRCDPISEHNRLYWYRQTLGQGPEFLTYFQNEAQLEKSRLLSDRFSAERPKGSFSTLEIQRTEQGDSAMYLCASSWREGTDTQYFGPGTRLTVL.

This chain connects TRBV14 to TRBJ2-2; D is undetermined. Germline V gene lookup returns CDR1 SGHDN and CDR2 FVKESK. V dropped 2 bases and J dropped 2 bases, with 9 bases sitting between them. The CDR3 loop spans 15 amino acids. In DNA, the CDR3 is TGTGCCAGCAGCCAATTTAGAACCAACACCGGGGAGCTGTTTTTT. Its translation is CASSQFRTNTGELFF.

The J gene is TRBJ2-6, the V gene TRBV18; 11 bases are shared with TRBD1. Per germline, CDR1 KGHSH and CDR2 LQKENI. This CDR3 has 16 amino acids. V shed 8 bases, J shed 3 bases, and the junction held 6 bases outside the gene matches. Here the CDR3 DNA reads TGTGCCAGCCGTGGACAGGGGGCATATGGGGCCAACGTCCTGACTTTC. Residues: CASRGQGAYGANVLTF.

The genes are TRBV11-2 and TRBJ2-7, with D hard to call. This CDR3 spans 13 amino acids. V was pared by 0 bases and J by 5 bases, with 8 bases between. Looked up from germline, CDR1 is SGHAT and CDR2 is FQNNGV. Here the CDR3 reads CASSLEVGDEQYF. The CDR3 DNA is TGTGCCAGCAGCTTAGAAGTCGGTGACGAGCAGTACTTC.

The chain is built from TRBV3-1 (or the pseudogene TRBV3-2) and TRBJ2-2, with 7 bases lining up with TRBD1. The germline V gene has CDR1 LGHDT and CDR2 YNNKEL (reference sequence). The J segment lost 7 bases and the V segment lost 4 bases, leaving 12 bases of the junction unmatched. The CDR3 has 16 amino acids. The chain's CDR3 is CASSRRGGGFGGELFF. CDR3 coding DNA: TGTGCCAGCAGCCGCAGAGGGGGCGGCTTTGGCGGGGAGCTGTTTTTT.

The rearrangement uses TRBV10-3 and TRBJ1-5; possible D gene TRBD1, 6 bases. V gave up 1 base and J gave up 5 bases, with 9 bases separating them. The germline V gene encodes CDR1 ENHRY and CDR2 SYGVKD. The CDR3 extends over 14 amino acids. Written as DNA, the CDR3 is TGTGCCATCAGTGAGTTACAGGGTGATCAGCCCCAGCATTTT. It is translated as CAISELQGDQPQHF.

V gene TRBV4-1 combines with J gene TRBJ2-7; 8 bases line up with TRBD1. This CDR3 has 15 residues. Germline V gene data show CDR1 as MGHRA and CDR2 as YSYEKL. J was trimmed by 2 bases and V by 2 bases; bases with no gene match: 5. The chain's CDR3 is CASSQSGQATYEQYF. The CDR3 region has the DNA TGCGCCAGCAGCCAATCGGGACAGGCTACCTACGAGCAGTACTTC.

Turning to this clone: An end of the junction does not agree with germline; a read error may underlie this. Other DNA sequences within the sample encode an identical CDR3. CDR3: CASSWSPAYEQYF. Written as DNA, the CDR3 is TGCGCCAGCAGCTGGTCACCAGCCTACGAGCAGTACTTC. This chain joins TRBV5-8 and TRBJ2-7, with D unresolved. Germline lookup yields CDR1 SGHTS and CDR2 YDEGEE. This CDR3 is 13 amino acids long.

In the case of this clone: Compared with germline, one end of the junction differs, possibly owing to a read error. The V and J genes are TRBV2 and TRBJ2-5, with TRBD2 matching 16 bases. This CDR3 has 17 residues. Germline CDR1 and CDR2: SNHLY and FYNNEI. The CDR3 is CASSEGTSGGAVETQYF. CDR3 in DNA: TGTGCCAGCAGCGAAGGGACTAGCGGGGGGGCCGTGGAGACCCAGTACTTC.

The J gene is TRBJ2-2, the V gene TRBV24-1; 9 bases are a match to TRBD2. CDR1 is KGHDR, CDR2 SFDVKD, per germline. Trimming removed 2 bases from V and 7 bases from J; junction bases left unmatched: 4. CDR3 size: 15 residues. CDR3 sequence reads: CATSDSSGGIGELFF. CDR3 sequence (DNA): TGTGCCACCAGTGATTCAAGCGGGGGGATCGGGGAGCTGTTTTTT.

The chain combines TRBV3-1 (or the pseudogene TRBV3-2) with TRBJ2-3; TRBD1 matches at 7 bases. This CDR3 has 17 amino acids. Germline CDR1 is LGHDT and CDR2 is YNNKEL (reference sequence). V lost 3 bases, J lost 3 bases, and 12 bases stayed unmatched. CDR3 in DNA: TGTGCCAGCAGCCACCGAACAGGGGACCCGACGACAGATACGCAGTATTTT. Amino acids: CASSHRTGDPTTDTQYF.

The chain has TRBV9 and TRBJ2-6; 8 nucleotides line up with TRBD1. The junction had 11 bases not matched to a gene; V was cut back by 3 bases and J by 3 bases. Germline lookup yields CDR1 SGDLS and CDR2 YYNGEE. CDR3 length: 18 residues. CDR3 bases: TGTGCCAGCAGCGCCCGACAGGGGCTTGATCTTGGGGCCAACGTCCTGACTTTC. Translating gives CASSARQGLDLGANVLTF.

The DNA for the CDR3 is TGTGCCAGCAGCATGACTATCAATAATTCACCCCTCCACTTT. Translating it yields CASSMTINNSPLHF. This chain links TRBV6-5 with TRBJ1-6; D is undetermined. The V gene's germline CDR1 is MNHEY and CDR2 SVGAGI. This CDR3 spans 14 amino acids. V dropped 6 bases and J dropped 5 bases, with 11 bases sitting between them.

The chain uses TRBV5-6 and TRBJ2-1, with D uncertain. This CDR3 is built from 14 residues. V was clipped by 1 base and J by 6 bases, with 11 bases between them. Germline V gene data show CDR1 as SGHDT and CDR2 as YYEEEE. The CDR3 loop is CASSLNSAFNEQFF. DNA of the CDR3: TGTGCCAGCAGCTTGAACTCCGCTTTCAATGAGCAGTTCTTC.

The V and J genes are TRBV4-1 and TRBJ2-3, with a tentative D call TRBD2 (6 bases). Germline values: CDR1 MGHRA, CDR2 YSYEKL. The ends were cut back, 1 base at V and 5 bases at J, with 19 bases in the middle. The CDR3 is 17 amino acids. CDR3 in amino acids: CASSQGLASGPGDTQYF. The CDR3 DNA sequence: TGCGCCAGCAGCCAAGGCCTAGCGAGCGGCCCAGGAGATACGCAGTATTTT.

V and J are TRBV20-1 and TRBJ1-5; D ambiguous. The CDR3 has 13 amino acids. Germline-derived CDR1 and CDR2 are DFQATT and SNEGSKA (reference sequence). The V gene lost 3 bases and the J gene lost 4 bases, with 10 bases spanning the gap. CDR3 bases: TGCAGTGCTAGTGGGGTAGCGAATCAGCCCCAGCATTTT. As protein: CSASGVANQPQHF.

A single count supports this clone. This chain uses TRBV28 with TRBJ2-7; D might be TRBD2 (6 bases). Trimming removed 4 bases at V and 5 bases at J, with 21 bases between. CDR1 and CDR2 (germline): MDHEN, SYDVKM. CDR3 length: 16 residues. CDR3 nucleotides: TGTGCCAGCAGTTCGCCCCCACATAGCGGTTCGGACGAGCAGTACTTC. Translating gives CASSSPPHSGSDEQYF.

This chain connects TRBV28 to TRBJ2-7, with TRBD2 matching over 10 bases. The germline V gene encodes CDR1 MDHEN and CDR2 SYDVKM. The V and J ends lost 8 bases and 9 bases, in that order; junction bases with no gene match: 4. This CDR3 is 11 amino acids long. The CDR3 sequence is CASSTSGWQYF. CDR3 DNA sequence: TGTGCCAGCTCGACTAGCGGGTGGCAGTACTTC.

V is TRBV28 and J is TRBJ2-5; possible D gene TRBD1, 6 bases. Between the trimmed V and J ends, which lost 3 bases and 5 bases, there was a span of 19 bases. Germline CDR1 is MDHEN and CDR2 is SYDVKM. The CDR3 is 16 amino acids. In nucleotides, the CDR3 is TGTGCCAGCAGTTTTAAGTTGGGCAGGGGTCTGGAGACCCAGTACTTC. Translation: CASSFKLGRGLETQYF.

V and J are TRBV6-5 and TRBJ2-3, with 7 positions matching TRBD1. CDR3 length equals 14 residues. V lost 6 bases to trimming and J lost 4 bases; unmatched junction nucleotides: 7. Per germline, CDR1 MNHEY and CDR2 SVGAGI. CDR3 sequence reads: CASSRGQTSDTQYF. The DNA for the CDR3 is TGTGCCAGCAGCCGGGGACAGACTTCAGATACGCAGTATTTT.

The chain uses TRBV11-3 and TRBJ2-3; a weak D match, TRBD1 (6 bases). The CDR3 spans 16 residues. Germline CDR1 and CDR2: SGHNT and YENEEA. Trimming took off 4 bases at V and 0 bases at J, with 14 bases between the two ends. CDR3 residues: CASSWVQGSSTDTQYF. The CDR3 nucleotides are TGTGCCAGCAGCTGGGTACAGGGTTCTAGCACAGATACGCAGTATTTT.

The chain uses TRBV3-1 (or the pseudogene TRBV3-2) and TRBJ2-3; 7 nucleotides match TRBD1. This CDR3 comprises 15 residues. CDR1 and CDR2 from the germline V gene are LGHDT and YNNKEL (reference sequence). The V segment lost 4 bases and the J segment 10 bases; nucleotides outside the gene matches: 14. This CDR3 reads CASSRLTGRQTPQYF. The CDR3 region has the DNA TGTGCCAGCAGCCGCCTGACAGGGCGCCAGACCCCGCAGTATTTT.

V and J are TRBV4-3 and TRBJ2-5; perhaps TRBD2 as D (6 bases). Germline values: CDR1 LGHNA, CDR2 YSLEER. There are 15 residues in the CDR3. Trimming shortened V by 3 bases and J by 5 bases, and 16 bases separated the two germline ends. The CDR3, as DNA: TGCGCCAGCAGCCAGGGGAGGACTCTAGCGGAGACCCAGTACTTC. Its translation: CASSQGRTLAETQYF.